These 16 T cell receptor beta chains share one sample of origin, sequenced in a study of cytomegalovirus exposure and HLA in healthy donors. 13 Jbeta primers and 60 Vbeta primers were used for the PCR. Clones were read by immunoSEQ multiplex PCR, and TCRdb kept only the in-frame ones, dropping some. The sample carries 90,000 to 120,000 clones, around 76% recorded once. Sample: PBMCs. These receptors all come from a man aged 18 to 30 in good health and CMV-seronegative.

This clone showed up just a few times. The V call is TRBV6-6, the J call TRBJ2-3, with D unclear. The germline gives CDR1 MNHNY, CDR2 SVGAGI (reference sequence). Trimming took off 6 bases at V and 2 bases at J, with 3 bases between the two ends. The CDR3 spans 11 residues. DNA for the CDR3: TGTGCCAGCAGGTACACAGATACGCAGTATTTT. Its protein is CASRYTDTQYF.

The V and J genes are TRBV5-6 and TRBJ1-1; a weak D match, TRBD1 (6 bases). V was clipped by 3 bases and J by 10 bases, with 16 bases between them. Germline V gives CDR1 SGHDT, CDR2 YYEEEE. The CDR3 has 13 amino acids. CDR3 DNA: TGTGCCAGCAGCTGGAGGACAGCTGCCGGAGCTTTCTTT. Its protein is CASSWRTAAGAFF.

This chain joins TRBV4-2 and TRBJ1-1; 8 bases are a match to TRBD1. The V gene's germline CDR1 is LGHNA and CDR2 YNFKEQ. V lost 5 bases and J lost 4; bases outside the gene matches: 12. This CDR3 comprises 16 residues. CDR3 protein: CASSKLDRVDRTEAFF. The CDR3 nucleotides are TGTGCCAGCAGCAAACTGGACAGGGTAGATCGCACTGAAGCTTTCTTT.

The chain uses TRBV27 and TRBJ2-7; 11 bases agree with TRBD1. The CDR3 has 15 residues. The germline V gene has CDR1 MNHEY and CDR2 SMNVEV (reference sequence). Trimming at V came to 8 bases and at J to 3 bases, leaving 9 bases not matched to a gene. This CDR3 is CASGVPGTGGYEQYF. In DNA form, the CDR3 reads TGTGCCAGCGGGGTCCCCGGGACAGGGGGCTACGAGCAGTACTTC.

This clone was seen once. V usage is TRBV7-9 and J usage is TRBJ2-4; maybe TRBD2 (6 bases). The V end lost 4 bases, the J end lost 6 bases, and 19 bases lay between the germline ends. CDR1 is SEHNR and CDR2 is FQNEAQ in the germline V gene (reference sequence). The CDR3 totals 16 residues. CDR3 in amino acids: CASSSAVSAGTNIQYF. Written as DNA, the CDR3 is TGTGCCAGCAGCTCTGCCGTGTCGGCGGGGACAAACATTCAGTACTTC.

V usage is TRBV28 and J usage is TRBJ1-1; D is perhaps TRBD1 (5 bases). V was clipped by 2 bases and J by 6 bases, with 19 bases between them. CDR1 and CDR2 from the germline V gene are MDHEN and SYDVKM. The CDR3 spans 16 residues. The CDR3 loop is CASSLIVGPIGAEAFF. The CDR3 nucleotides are TGTGCCAGCAGTTTAATCGTAGGGCCCATAGGGGCTGAAGCTTTCTTT.

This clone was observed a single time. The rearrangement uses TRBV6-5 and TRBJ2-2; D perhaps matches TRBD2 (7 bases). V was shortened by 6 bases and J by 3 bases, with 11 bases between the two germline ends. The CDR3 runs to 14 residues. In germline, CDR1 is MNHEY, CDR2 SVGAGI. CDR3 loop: CASSPGGHTGELFF. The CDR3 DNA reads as TGTGCCAGCAGCCCGGGGGGCCACACCGGGGAGCTGTTTTTT.

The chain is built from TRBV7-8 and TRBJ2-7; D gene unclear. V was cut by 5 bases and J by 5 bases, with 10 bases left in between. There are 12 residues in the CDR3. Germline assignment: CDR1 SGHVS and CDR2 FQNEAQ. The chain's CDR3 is CASSRPADEQYF. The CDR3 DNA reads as TGTGCCAGCAGCAGACCCGCGGACGAGCAGTACTTC.

CDR3 in DNA: TGTGCCCCACAGGCCCAGCGGGGGGATACGCAGTATTTT. Residues: CAPQAQRGDTQYF. This chain connects TRBV2 to TRBJ2-3; 8 bases are shared with TRBD2. J lost 6 bases, V lost 11 bases, and 10 bases had no gene match. Germline values: CDR1 SNHLY, CDR2 FYNNEI. This CDR3 region has 13 residues. Filled out from reference TRBV2 and TRBJ2-3, the complete variable domain reads EPEVTQTPSHQVTQMGQEVILRCVPISNHLYFYWYRQILGQKVEFLVSFYNNEISEKSEIFDDQFSVERPDGSNFTLKIRSTKLEDSAMYFCAPQAQRGDTQYFGPGTRLTVL.

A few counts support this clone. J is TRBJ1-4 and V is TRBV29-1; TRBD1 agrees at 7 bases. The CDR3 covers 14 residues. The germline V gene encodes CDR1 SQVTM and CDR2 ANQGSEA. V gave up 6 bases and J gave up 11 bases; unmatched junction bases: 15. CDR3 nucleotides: TGCAGCGTGAACACGGGACAGCAAGGAGGGAAACTGTTTTTT. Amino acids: CSVNTGQQGGKLFF. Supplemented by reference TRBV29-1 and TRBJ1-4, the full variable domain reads SAVISQKPSRDICQRGTSLTIQCQVDSQVTMMFWYRQQPGQSLTLIATANQGSEATYESGFVIDKFPISRPNLTFSTLTVSNMSPEDSSIYLCSVNTGQQGGKLFFGSGTQLSVL.

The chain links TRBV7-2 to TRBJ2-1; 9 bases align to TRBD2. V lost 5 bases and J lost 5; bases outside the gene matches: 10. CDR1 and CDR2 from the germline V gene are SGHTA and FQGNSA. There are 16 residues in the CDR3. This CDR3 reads CASSPLVAGGNNEQFF. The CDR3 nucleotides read TGTGCCAGCAGCCCCCTAGTTGCGGGGGGGAACAATGAGCAGTTCTTC.

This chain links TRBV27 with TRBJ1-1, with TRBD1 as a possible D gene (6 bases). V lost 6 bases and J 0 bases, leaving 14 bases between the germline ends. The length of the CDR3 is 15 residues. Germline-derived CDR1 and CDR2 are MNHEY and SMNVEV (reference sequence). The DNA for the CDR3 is TGTGCCAGCAGCCGAGGGGGGGGCCTGAACACTGAAGCTTTCTTT. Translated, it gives CASSRGGGLNTEAFF.

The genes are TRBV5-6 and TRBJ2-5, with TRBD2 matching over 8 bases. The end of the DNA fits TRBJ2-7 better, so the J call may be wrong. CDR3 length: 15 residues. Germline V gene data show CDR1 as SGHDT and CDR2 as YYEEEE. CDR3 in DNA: TGTGCCAGCAGCTTCTTAGCGGGGAACATCTACGAGCAGTACTTC. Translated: CASSFLAGNIYEQYF.

The CDR3: CASSVVSYNEQFF. As DNA, the CDR3 is TGTGCCAGCAGCGTAGTCTCCTACAATGAGCAGTTCTTC. V usage is TRBV5-6 and J usage is TRBJ2-1, with unresolved D. The CDR3 has 13 amino acids. The V gene lost 4 bases and the J gene lost 0 bases, with 5 bases spanning the gap. Per germline, CDR1 SGHDT and CDR2 YYEEEE.

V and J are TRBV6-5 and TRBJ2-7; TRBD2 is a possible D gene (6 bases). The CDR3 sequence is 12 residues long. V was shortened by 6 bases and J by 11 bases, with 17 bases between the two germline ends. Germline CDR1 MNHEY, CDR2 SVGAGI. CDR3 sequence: CASSPPVGEEYF. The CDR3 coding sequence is TGTGCCAGCAGCCCCCCGGTCGGGGAGGAGTACTTC.

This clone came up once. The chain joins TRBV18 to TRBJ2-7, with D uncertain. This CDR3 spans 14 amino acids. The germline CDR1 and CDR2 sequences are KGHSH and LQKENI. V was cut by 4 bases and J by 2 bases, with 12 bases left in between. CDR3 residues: CASSRSHETYEQYF. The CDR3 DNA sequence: TGTGCCAGCTCACGAAGTCACGAGACCTACGAGCAGTACTTC. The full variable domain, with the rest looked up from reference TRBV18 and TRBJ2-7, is NAGVMQNPRHLVRRRGQEARLRCSPMKGHSHVYWYRQLPEEGLKFMVYLQKENIIDESGMPKERFSAEFPKEGPSILRIQQVVRGDSAAYFCASSRSHETYEQYFGPGTRLTVT.